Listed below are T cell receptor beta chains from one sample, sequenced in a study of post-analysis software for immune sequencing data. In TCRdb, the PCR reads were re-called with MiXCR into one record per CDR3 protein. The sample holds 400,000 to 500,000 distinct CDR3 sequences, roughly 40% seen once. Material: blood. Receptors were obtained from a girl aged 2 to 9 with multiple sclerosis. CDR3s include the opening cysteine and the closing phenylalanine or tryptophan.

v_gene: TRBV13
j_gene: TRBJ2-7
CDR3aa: CASSLDAGPLYEQYF

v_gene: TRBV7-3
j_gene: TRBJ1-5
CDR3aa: CASAQGFNQPQHF

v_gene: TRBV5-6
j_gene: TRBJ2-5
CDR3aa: CASSLAGATETQYF

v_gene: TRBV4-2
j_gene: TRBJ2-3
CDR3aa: CASSQEGLTDTQYF

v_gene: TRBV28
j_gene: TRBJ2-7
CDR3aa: CASSSAAGTGEYEQYF

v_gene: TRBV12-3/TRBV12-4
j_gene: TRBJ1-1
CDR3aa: CASSLRKGGNTEAFF

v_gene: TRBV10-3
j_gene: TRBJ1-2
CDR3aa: CAISKMRVLFYYGYTF

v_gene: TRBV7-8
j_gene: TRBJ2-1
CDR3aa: CASSPIAGGLYNEQFF

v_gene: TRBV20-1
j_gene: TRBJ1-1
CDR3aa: CSASPGLNTEAFF

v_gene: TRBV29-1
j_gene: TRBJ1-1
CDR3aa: CSVVYRGKKATEAFF

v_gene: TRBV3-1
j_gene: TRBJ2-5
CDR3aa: CASSYAGDGRETQYF

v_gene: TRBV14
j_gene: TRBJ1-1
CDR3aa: CASSQVDRGWMNTEAFF

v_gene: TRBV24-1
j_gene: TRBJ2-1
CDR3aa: CATSDPGGSSYNEQFF

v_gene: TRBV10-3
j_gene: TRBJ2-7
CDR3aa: CAISVSGTSYEQYF

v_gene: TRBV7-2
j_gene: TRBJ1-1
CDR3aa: CASSLGMYTEAFF

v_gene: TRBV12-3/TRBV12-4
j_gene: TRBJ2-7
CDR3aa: CASSSHPTVSYEQYF

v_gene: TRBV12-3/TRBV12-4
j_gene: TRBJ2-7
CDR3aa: CASSLVGGSNEQYF

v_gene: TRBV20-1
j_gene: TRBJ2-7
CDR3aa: CSAGTGGYEQYF

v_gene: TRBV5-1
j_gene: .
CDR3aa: CASSLAGRVRDEQYF

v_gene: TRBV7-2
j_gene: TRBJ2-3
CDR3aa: CASSLAHARLAESTDTQYF

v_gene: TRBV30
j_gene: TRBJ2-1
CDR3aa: CAVNEQFF

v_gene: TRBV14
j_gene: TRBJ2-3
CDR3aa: CASSHGWGTGDTDTQYF

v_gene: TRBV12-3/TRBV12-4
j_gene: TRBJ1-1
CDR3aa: CASSLQGLSNTEAFF

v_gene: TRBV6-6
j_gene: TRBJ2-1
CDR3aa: CASSVSGAGNEQFF

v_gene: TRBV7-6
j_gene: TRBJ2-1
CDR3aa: CASSLYGTSGSNEQFF

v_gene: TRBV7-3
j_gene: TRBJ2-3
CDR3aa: CASSLNAGADTQYF

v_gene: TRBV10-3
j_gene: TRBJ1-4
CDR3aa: CAISEAGRTNEKLFF

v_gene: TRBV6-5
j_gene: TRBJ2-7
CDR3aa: CASSYGDGSSYEQYF

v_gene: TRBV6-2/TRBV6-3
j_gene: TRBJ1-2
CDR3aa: CASSLATGDGYTF

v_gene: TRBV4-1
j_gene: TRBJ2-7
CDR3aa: CASSQRTPGTSGTYEQYF

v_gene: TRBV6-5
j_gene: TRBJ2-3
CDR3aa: CASSLRRLATDTQYF

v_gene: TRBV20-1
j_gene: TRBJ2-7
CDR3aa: CSAQREGHEQYF

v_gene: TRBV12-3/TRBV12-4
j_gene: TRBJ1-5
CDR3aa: CASSFHNQPQHF

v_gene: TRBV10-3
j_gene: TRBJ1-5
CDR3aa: CAISGRDQPQHF

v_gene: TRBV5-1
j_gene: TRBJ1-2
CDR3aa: CASSIDRNANGYTF

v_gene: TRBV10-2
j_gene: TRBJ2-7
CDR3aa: CASSIGPYEQYF

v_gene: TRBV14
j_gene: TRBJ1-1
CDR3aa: CASSTTDTEAFF